The 18 T cell receptor beta chains below were found in one sample sequenced in a study of T-cell reconstitution after alpha-beta-depleted transplantation in children. For TCRbeta, the library was prepared with unique molecular identifiers. In TCRdb, the PCR reads were re-called with MiXCR into one record per CDR3 protein. This sample has 750,000 to 950,000 distinct CDR3 sequences, with around 15% found just once. The sequencing used PBMCs, mostly from graft donor cells, collected 360 days after TCRalphabeta/CD19-depleted stem cell transplant. These receptors all come from a male patient between 10 and 17 years old who had a stem cell transplant for acute lymphoblastic leukemia, so the T cells may come from the graft donor.

This clonotype came up many times. The rearrangement links TRBV20-1 to TRBJ2-3, with no clear D. CDR3 length equals 13 residues. The V end lost 3 bases, the J end lost 7 bases, and 14 bases lay between the germline ends. The germline CDR1 and CDR2 sequences are DFQATT and SNEGSKA (reference sequence). This chain's CDR3 is CSASPGRDYTQYF. CDR3 DNA sequence: TGCAGTGCTAGTCCCGGCAGAGACTATACGCAGTATTTT.

This clonotype was counted between two and nine times. The chain employs TRBV7-3 and TRBJ2-1, with 8 bases lining up with TRBD2. V gave up 5 bases and J gave up 5 bases; unmatched junction bases: 5. The germline gives CDR1 SGHTA, CDR2 FQGTGA. The CDR3 length is 14 residues. The chain's CDR3 is CASSPGLANNEQFF. In nucleotides, the CDR3 is TGTGCCAGCAGCCCTGGACTAGCCAACAATGAGCAGTTCTTC. Looking up the rest from reference TRBV7-3 and TRBJ2-1 gives the full variable domain: GAGVSQTPSNKVTEKGKYVELRCDPISGHTALYWYRQSLGQGPEFLIYFQGTGAADDSGLPNDRFFAVRPEGSVSTLKIQRTERGDSAVYLCASSPGLANNEQFFGPGTRLTVL.

This clonotype was found many times. The J gene is TRBJ2-5, the V gene TRBV5-6; perhaps TRBD1 as D (6 bases). Germline V gene data show CDR1 as SGHDT and CDR2 as YYEEEE. The ends were cut back, 4 bases at V and 5 bases at J, with 30 bases in the middle. The CDR3 contains 19 residues. In nucleotides, the CDR3 is TGTGCCAGCAGCCATTTCCTCCCCCGGGACACCATACTAAAGGAGACCCAGTACTTC. Its protein is CASSHFLPRDTILKETQYF. Combining the CDR3 with reference TRBV5-6 and TRBJ2-5 gives the whole variable domain DAGVTQSPTHLIKTRGQQVTLRCSPKSGHDTVSWYQQALGQGPQFIFQYYEEEERQRGNFPDRFSGHQFPNYSSELNVNALLLGDSALYLCASSHFLPRDTILKETQYFGPGTRLLVL.

The chain uses TRBV7-9 and TRBJ2-2; a weak D match, TRBD2 (5 bases). This CDR3 comprises 17 residues. Germline V gene lookup returns CDR1 SEHNR and CDR2 FQNEAQ (reference sequence). V shed 4 bases and J shed 0 bases, with 15 bases lying between them. CDR3 nucleotides: TGTGCCAGCAGCTCCCCCCCAGGAGGCCCGAACACCGGGGAGCTGTTTTTT. Its protein is CASSSPPGGPNTGELFF.

The chain couples TRBV5-5 to TRBJ1-1; tentatively, D is TRBD1 (5 bases). V lost 2 bases, J lost 4 bases, and 18 bases lay in between. Germline V gene sequence: CDR1 SGHKS, CDR2 YYEKEE (reference sequence). The CDR3 totals 16 residues. The chain's CDR3 is CASSFALDGGSTEAFF. DNA of the CDR3: TGTGCCAGCAGCTTTGCCCTCGACGGGGGGAGCACTGAAGCTTTCTTT.

This chain joins TRBV9 and TRBJ2-7; D gene uncertain. Trimming pared 4 bases from V and 5 bases from J, leaving 13 bases between. The CDR3 loop spans 13 amino acids. CDR1 and CDR2 (germline): SGDLS, YYNGEE. The CDR3 sequence is CASSPESPHEQYF. The CDR3 DNA reads as TGTGCCAGCAGCCCCGAGTCGCCCCACGAGCAGTACTTC.

This clonotype was observed a few times. The chain combines TRBV7-6 with TRBJ1-6; D perhaps matches TRBD1 (6 bases). The CDR3 extends over 17 amino acids. In germline, CDR1 is SGHVS, CDR2 FNYEAQ. Trimming left V 4 bases short and J 10 bases short, with 23 bases between. Written as DNA, the CDR3 is TGTGCCAGCAGCTGGACAGCTGGGGTTCCTTCAAGGTCACCCCTCCACTTT. This encodes CASSWTAGVPSRSPLHF.

The chain joins TRBV3-1 to TRBJ2-7, with 7 bases identical to TRBD1. The trim removed 0 bases at V and 8 bases at J, leaving 4 bases unmatched. Germline CDR1 and CDR2: LGHDT and YNNKEL (reference sequence). The CDR3 spans 13 residues. The DNA of the CDR3 is TGTGCCAGCAGCCAAGACCCGACAGGGCAGCAGTACTTC. Its translation is CASSQDPTGQQYF.

A few counts support this clonotype. The V gene is TRBV4-1, the J gene TRBJ1-5, with TRBD1 identical over 8 bases. Germline trimming cut 4 bases from V and 4 bases from J; bases unmatched to any gene: 9. This CDR3 is built from 16 residues. Germline CDR1 reads MGHRA; CDR2 reads YSYEKL. Written as DNA, the CDR3 is TGCGCCAGCAGCCCTTTTTACAGGGGGGAGAATCAGCCCCAGCATTTT. As protein: CASSPFYRGENQPQHF.

The genes are TRBV5-5 and TRBJ2-2; either TRBD1 or TRBD2 may fit D (5 bases each). Germline CDR1 is SGHKS and CDR2 is YYEKEE (reference sequence). The length of the CDR3 is 13 residues. V lost 5 bases and J lost 6, with 11 bases in between. The CDR3 region has the DNA TGTGCCAGCAGGGGACGGGACCCCGGGGAGCTGTTTTTT. It encodes CASRGRDPGELFF.

This clonotype was seen ten or more times. CDR3 DNA: TGTGCCAGCAAGGGTTCGACAGGGTTCTACAATGAGCAGTTCTTC. The encoded protein is CASKGSTGFYNEQFF. The chain links TRBV2 to TRBJ2-1, with 7 bases aligning to TRBD1. The CDR3 covers 15 residues. Germline CDR1 and CDR2: SNHLY and FYNNEI. With V trimmed by 7 bases and J by 3 bases, 9 bases remained unmatched.

The sample holds a few counts of this clonotype. This chain links TRBV27 with TRBJ2-6; the D is unclear. Trimming removed 5 bases from V and 3 bases from J, with 8 bases in between. CDR1 MNHEY and CDR2 SMNVEV come from the germline V gene (reference sequence). The CDR3 has 14 amino acids. The CDR3 bases are TGTGCCAGCAGTGCCCGGGTTGGGGCCAACGTCCTGACTTTC. Translated, it gives CASSARVGANVLTF.

V is TRBV5-1 and J is TRBJ2-7; D gene uncertain. V shed 4 bases and J shed 2 bases, with 7 bases lying between them. The CDR3 runs 12 residues. Germline V gives CDR1 SGHRS, CDR2 YFSETQ. The CDR3 sequence: CASSPHAYEQYF. The CDR3, as DNA: TGCGCCAGCAGCCCCCACGCCTACGAGCAGTACTTC.

The rearrangement uses TRBV7-6 and TRBJ2-5, with D perhaps matching TRBD1 (6 bases). CDR3 length: 15 amino acids. CDR1 and CDR2 (germline): SGHVS, FNYEAQ. V was trimmed by 2 bases and J by 2 bases, leaving 12 bases between them. CDR3 region: CASSLNRASQETQYF. For the CDR3, the DNA is TGTGCCAGCAGCTTAAACAGGGCCTCGCAAGAGACCCAGTACTTC.

The chain uses TRBV5-1 and TRBJ1-4; D remains unclear. V shed 0 bases and J shed 4 bases, with 16 bases lying between them. Per germline, CDR1 SGHRS and CDR2 YFSETQ. CDR3 length equals 17 residues. CDR3 bases: TGCGCCAGCAGCTTGGGGCGGGCCCCGGAATTTAATGAAAAACTGTTTTTT. Its protein is CASSLGRAPEFNEKLFF.

The chain links TRBV9 to TRBJ2-7; 7 bases line up with TRBD1. The CDR3 is 16 amino acids. Trimming removed 0 bases from V and 3 bases from J; junction bases left unmatched: 9. Germline loops: CDR1 SGDLS, CDR2 YYNGEE. DNA for the CDR3: TGTGCCAGCAGCGTAGACGAGGGGGCCGATAACTACGAGCAGTACTTC. This encodes CASSVDEGADNYEQYF. The full variable domain, its missing parts supplied by reference TRBV9 and TRBJ2-7, is DSGVTQTPKHLITATGQRVTLRCSPRSGDLSVYWYQQSLDQGLQFLIQYYNGEERAKGNILERFSAQQFPDLHSELNLSSLELGDSALYFCASSVDEGADNYEQYFGPGTRLTVT.

The chain is built from TRBV7-6 and TRBJ1-1; 8 nucleotides align to TRBD1. The CDR3 contains 15 residues. Germline assignment: CDR1 SGHVS and CDR2 FNYEAQ. V was pared by 4 bases and J by 5 bases, with 9 bases of the junction left unmatched. CDR3 coding DNA: TGTGCCAGCAGCTGGAGACAGGGGAGGGATACTGAAGCTTTCTTT. This gives the protein CASSWRQGRDTEAFF.

This clonotype has just a few counts. This sequence joins TRBV24-1 and TRBJ1-2; the D gene is possibly TRBD1 (6 bases). This CDR3 is 15 amino acids long. Germline loops: CDR1 KGHDR, CDR2 SFDVKD. Trimming stripped 3 bases from V and 4 bases from J, with 14 bases between. CDR3 sequence reads: CATSDPGRGPYGYTF. The DNA for the CDR3 is TGTGCCACCAGTGATCCGGGACGGGGGCCCTATGGCTACACCTTC.